This T cell receptor beta chain was retrieved from a study of identical twins' blood T cells. About the research overall: Roughly 12 libraries, six alpha and six beta, gave roughly 51 million reads. Notes on the study in general: Shared environment remains a possible cause of twin similarity. Top TCRbeta clonotypes were shared more with twin than unrelated donors.

A few counts support this clonotype. The antigen is not known. TCRdb re-called the 5' RACE reads with MiXCR, one entry per CDR3 protein. The sample consists of a few hundred thousand distinct CDR3 sequences, 25% to 35% of them appearing once. Germline V gene sequence: CDR1 LNHDA, CDR2 SQIVND (reference sequence). V was clipped by 7 bases and J by 2 bases, with 18 bases between them. The CDR3 spans 16 residues. The chain combines TRBV19 with TRBJ1-5; maybe TRBD1 (6 bases). The sequencing sample was made of PBMCs. The receptor was derived from a woman between 18 and 55 years old in good health. In nucleotides, the CDR3 is TGTGCCAGTACCTATAACGGGGGCTTTGGCAATCAGCCCCAGCATTTT. It yields the protein CASTYNGGFGNQPQHF. Using reference TRBV19 and TRBJ1-5 for the parts outside the CDR3, the full variable domain is DGGITQSPKYLFRKEGQNVTLSCEQNLNHDAMYWYRQDPGQGLRLIYYSQIVNDFQKGDIAEGYSVSREKKESFPLTVTSAQKNPTAFYLCASTYNGGFGNQPQHFGDGTRLSIL.